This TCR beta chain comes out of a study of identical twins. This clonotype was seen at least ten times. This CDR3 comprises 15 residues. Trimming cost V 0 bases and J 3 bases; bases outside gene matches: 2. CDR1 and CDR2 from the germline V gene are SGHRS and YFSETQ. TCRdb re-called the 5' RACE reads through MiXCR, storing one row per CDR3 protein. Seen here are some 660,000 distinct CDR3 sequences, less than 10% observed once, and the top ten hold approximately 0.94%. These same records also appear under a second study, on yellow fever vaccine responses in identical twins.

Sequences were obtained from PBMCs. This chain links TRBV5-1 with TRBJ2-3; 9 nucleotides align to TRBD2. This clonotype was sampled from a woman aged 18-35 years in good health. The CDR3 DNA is TGCGCCAGCAGCTTGGAGAGCGGGAGGACAGATACGCAGTATTTT. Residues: CASSLESGRTDTQYF.